Each of the 32 T cell receptor beta chains below was sequenced from the same sample in a study of T cells in Graves' hyperthyroidism and ophthalmopathy (dated by TCRdb to the late 2010s). The library came from multiplex PCR. The sequencer was an Illumina HiSeq 2000. Amplification of TCR beta CDR3 regions was carried out from RNA transcripts. For the first round of RT-PCR on the TCR CDR3, the HTBI primer set was used together with the Qiagen OneStep RT-PCR kit. TCRdb reprocessing: public reads trimmed at Q25 with fastp, clones called with MiXCR, in-frame beta chains kept. Rows are combined by CDR3 protein, so each entry shows the most common genes and DNA. This sample has 650,000 to 700,000 distinct CDR3 sequences in its table, and around 15% of those were observed once. The top ten clones comprise 15% to 17% of the sample. Sequencing was done on a sample of blood. These receptor sequences come from a man in his fifties or sixties with Graves' hyperthyroidism.

The chain carries TRBV28 and TRBJ2-5; D call uncertain. V was clipped by 6 bases and J by 7 bases, with 9 bases between them. Germline-derived CDR1 and CDR2 are MDHEN and SYDVKM. The length of the CDR3 is 11 residues. DNA of the CDR3: TGTGCCAGCAGAACCTCCGGGACCCAGTACTTC. Protein product: CASRTSGTQYF.

This chain links TRBV19 with TRBJ2-2; 7 bases match TRBD2. Per germline, CDR1 LNHDA and CDR2 SQIVND (reference sequence). V was pared by 7 bases and J by 6 bases, with 20 bases of the junction left unmatched. CDR3 length: 18 residues. The CDR3 sequence: CASTPLPGGRQRAGELFF. In DNA form, the CDR3 reads TGTGCCAGTACTCCTCTGCCGGGGGGACGCCAACGTGCCGGGGAGCTGTTTTTT.

The rearrangement uses TRBV6-1 and TRBJ2-5; possibly TRBD1 for D (7 bases). V gave up 5 bases and J gave up 0 bases, with 22 bases separating them. This CDR3 contains 18 residues. From germline, CDR1 is MNHNS and CDR2 SASEGT. CDR3 sequence (DNA): TGTGCCAGCAGTTACCGGGCCGTTGGCAGGGGGGACCAAGAGACCCAGTACTTC. As protein: CASSYRAVGRGDQETQYF.

This clonotype was counted at least ten times. The V gene is TRBV2, the J gene TRBJ1-2; possibly TRBD1 for D (6 bases). Germline V CDR1 and CDR2: SNHLY, FYNNEI. Trimming took 3 bases from V and 8 from J, leaving 16 bases between them. The CDR3 covers 14 residues. The CDR3 is CASSEMDSPTGYTF. Here the CDR3 DNA reads TGTGCCAGCAGTGAGATGGACAGTCCTACAGGCTACACCTTC.

This clonotype was seen at least ten times. The chain recombines TRBV2 with TRBJ1-3, with D hard to call. The germline CDR1 and CDR2 sequences are SNHLY and FYNNEI. V was shortened by 7 bases and J by 6 bases, with 7 bases between the two germline ends. The CDR3 totals 11 residues. CDR3 DNA: TGTGCCAGCAAGGTCTTAAACACCATATATTTT. It translates to CASKVLNTIYF.

Comments on this clonotype: Lacking the conserved final phenylalanine or tryptophan, this CDR3 likely reflects a read error. J is TRBJ2-7 and V is TRBV7-9; D is perhaps TRBD1 or TRBD2 (7 bases each). Trimming stripped 5 bases from V and 4 bases from J, with 18 bases between. The CDR3 runs 15 residues. In germline, CDR1 is SEHNR, CDR2 FQNEAQ (reference sequence). The chain's CDR3 is CASSPRGGRGYEQYL. CDR3 in DNA: TGTGCCAGCAGCCCAAGGGGGGGCAGGGGGTACGAGCAGTACCTC.

This clonotype was found a few times. V is TRBV6-1 and J is TRBJ1-1; TRBD1 might be the D (5 bases). The CDR3 loop spans 14 amino acids. Germline assignment: CDR1 MNHNS and CDR2 SASEGT. The ends were cut back, 2 bases at V and 5 bases at J, with 12 bases in the middle. CDR3 loop: CASSETGGGTEAFF. DNA of the CDR3: TGTGCCAGCAGTGAAACGGGGGGGGGGACTGAAGCTTTCTTT.

The rearrangement uses TRBV29-1 and TRBJ1-1; D is possibly TRBD1 (6 bases). V shed 6 bases and J shed 0 bases, with 14 bases lying between them. CDR1 is SQVTM, CDR2 ANQGSEA, per germline. The CDR3 has 14 amino acids. The CDR3 here is CSVARGSLNTEAFF. CDR3 nucleotides: TGCAGCGTGGCGAGGGGGAGCCTGAACACTGAAGCTTTCTTT.

There are many counts of this clonotype. V and J are TRBV2 and TRBJ2-1; possibly TRBD2 for D (6 bases). The CDR3 consists of 13 residues. The V gene's germline CDR1 is SNHLY and CDR2 FYNNEI. Trimming stripped 7 bases from V and 8 bases from J, with 15 bases between. CDR3 bases: TGTGCCAGCACGCCGGGAGTCAAGGATGAGCAGTTCTTC. Encoded protein: CASTPGVKDEQFF.

In this sample, this clonotype turned up a few times. The V and J genes are TRBV28 and TRBJ2-7, with 7 nucleotides matching TRBD1. The CDR3 totals 15 residues. CDR1 is MDHEN and CDR2 is SYDVKM in the germline V gene. V shed 5 bases, J shed 2 bases, and the junction held 9 bases outside the gene matches. The CDR3 DNA reads TGTGCCAGCAGTCCTACTAGGGACAGTACCTACGAGCAGTACTTC. This sequence encodes CASSPTRDSTYEQYF.

This clonotype was observed many times. The chain employs TRBV7-3 and TRBJ2-5; D unclear. The V end lost 1 base, the J end lost 1 base, and 4 bases lay between the germline ends. Germline V gene sequence: CDR1 SGHTA, CDR2 FQGTGA. This CDR3 contains 13 residues. The CDR3 reads CASSLISQETQYF. CDR3 bases: TGTGCCAGCAGCTTAATATCCCAAGAGACCCAGTACTTC.

There are many counts of this clonotype. The rearrangement joins TRBV7-9 to TRBJ2-3, with D perhaps matching TRBD1 or TRBD2 (5 bases each). CDR3 length: 15 residues. Trimming cost V 5 bases and J 2 bases, with 14 bases left between them. Germline CDR1 reads SEHNR; CDR2 reads FQNEAQ (reference sequence). The CDR3 loop is CASSPNGGTTDTQYF. CDR3 bases: TGTGCCAGCAGCCCAAATGGTGGGACCACAGATACGCAGTATTTT.

This clonotype occurred a few times. The chain links TRBV28 to TRBJ2-3; 7 bases fit TRBD1. The J segment lost 3 bases and the V segment lost 1 base, leaving 7 bases of the junction unmatched. CDR1 MDHEN and CDR2 SYDVKM come from the germline V gene. The CDR3 is made up of 16 amino acids. The CDR3 DNA reads TGTGCCAGCAGTTTATTTGTGACAGGGCCGACAGATACGCAGTATTTT. It encodes CASSLFVTGPTDTQYF.

The V and J genes are TRBV7-9 and TRBJ2-7, with TRBD2 matching over 13 bases. V was clipped by 5 bases and J by 0 bases; unmatched bases: 25. The CDR3 is 23 residues long. Germline V lookup: CDR1 SEHNR, CDR2 FQNEAQ (reference sequence). The CDR3 DNA is TGTGCCAGCAGCCGAGACTGGGACCCCAGCTGGACTAGCGGGAGCCGTAGCTCCTACGAGCAGTACTTC. Its translation: CASSRDWDPSWTSGSRSSYEQYF.

This clonotype showed up many times. The chain joins TRBV14 to TRBJ2-1, with 7 bases fitting TRBD1. Germline CDR1 SGHDN, CDR2 FVKESK. The V and J ends lost 4 bases and 9 bases, in that order; junction bases with no gene match: 6. This CDR3 has 13 residues. The CDR3 DNA is TGTGCCAGCAGCCCCAGACAGGGCCTTGAGCAGTTCTTC. The encoded protein is CASSPRQGLEQFF.

The rearrangement uses TRBV7-9 and TRBJ2-5; 10 bases fit TRBD1. The CDR3 loop spans 15 amino acids. V lost 5 bases to trimming and J lost 3 bases; unmatched junction nucleotides: 6. The germline gives CDR1 SEHNR, CDR2 FQNEAQ (reference sequence). CDR3 DNA: TGTGCCAGCAGCCCTAGACAGGGGGCGAAAGAGACCCAGTACTTC. The encoded protein is CASSPRQGAKETQYF.

Comments on this clonotype: A much larger clone sits a single nucleotide away, making a read error possible. The gene calls are TRBV6-1 and TRBJ1-5, with D perhaps TRBD1 (5 bases). Germline values: CDR1 MNHNS, CDR2 SASEGT. There are 16 residues in the CDR3. Trimming left V 6 bases short and J 1 base short, with 16 bases between. The CDR3 DNA sequence: TGTGCCAGCAGCGCTGAACTTGAGGGGAGCAATCAGCCCCAGCATTTT. Its protein product is CASSAELEGSNQPQHF.

This chain links TRBV27 with TRBJ2-7; TRBD1 might be the D (6 bases). The V gene's germline CDR1 is MNHEY and CDR2 SMNVEV (reference sequence). With 3 bases removed from V and 5 bases from J, the gap between germline ends came to 11 bases. CDR3 length: 13 residues. CDR3 region: CASSFGQRHEQYF. CDR3 DNA: TGTGCCAGCAGTTTCGGACAGCGCCACGAGCAGTACTTC.

Details on this clonotype: A much larger clone differs by one base, so this may be a read error. The chain has TRBV9 and TRBJ2-7; 10 bases agree with TRBD2. The CDR3 consists of 16 residues. The germline gives CDR1 SGDLS, CDR2 YYNGEE. J lost 5 bases, V lost 0 bases, and 8 bases had no gene match. Here the CDR3 reads CASSVASSGSVHEQYF. The DNA of the CDR3 is TGTGCCAGCAGCGTAGCCTCTAGCGGGAGTGTCCACGAGCAGTACTTC.

V and J are TRBV3-1 and TRBJ2-1; 9 bases fit TRBD2. The germline gives CDR1 LGHDT, CDR2 YNNKEL (reference sequence). Trimming at V came to 4 bases and at J to 6 bases, leaving 13 bases not matched to a gene. The CDR3 extends over 17 amino acids. CDR3 sequence: CASSPIRGSGRSNEQFF. The CDR3 DNA reads as TGTGCCAGCAGCCCGATTAGGGGAAGCGGGAGGAGCAATGAGCAGTTCTTC.

Ten or more counts support this clonotype. The gene calls are TRBV28 and TRBJ2-2; D is perhaps TRBD1 (5 bases). Trimming took off 4 bases at V and 2 bases at J, with 14 bases between the two ends. CDR1 and CDR2 from the germline V gene are MDHEN and SYDVKM. The CDR3 loop spans 16 amino acids. In DNA form, the CDR3 reads TGTGCCAGCAGTTCCACCGACAGCATAAACACCGGGGAGCTGTTTTTT. Translated: CASSSTDSINTGELFF.

The chain is built from TRBV6-1 and TRBJ2-5, with D hard to call. Germline CDR1 MNHNS, CDR2 SASEGT. The CDR3 length is 12 residues. V was shortened by 10 bases and J by 5 bases, with 14 bases between the two germline ends. The CDR3 loop is CATLDARETQYF. The CDR3 coding sequence is TGTGCCACCCTCGATGCGAGGGAGACCCAGTACTTC.

The chain is built from TRBV27 and TRBJ2-2; D gene ambiguous. The CDR3 is made up of 13 amino acids. V was pared by 3 bases and J by 5 bases, with 7 bases between. Per germline, CDR1 MNHEY and CDR2 SMNVEV (reference sequence). CDR3 protein: CASSFDGTGELFF. The CDR3 DNA follows: TGTGCCAGCAGTTTTGATGGAACCGGGGAGCTGTTTTTT.

The CDR3: CASSVSGYSGNTIYF. The CDR3 nucleotides are TGTGCCAGTAGCGTATCAGGGTACTCTGGAAACACCATATATTTT. The chain has TRBV19 and TRBJ1-3, with D maybe TRBD1 (5 bases). This CDR3 is 15 amino acids long. Per the germline V gene, CDR1 is LNHDA and CDR2 is SQIVND (reference sequence). The germline V and J ends were trimmed by 6 bases and 0 bases, with 12 bases remaining between them.

The chain uses TRBV6-1 and TRBJ2-7, with D perhaps matching TRBD1 (5 bases). CDR3 length equals 15 residues. CDR1 MNHNS and CDR2 SASEGT come from the germline V gene. V was cut by 4 bases and J by 3 bases, with 16 bases left in between. CDR3 loop: CASSGPAGPHYEQYF. The CDR3 coding sequence is TGTGCCAGCAGTGGCCCAGCAGGGCCACACTACGAGCAGTACTTC.

About this clonotype: This may stem from a read error, because a much larger clone lies one nucleotide away. J is TRBJ2-7 and V is TRBV7-9, with TRBD1 identical over 9 bases. V lost 3 bases to trimming and J lost 6 bases; unmatched junction nucleotides: 9. This CDR3 is built from 15 residues. CDR1 and CDR2 (germline): SEHNR, FQNEAQ (reference sequence). In DNA, the CDR3 is TGTGCCAGCAGCTTGGAGACAGGGGGGTACCTCGAGCAGTACTTC. Translated: CASSLETGGYLEQYF.

In this sample, this clonotype turned up many times. The chain links TRBV10-2 to TRBJ2-1, with 11 bases lining up with TRBD2. The V gene's germline CDR1 is WSHSY and CDR2 SAAADI. The ends lost 7 bases at V and 8 bases at J; junction bases unmatched: 10. CDR3 length: 15 amino acids. Here the CDR3 DNA reads TGCGCCAGCAACCCTGTAGCGGGAGGGCCAGATGAGCAGTTCTTC. Translating gives CASNPVAGGPDEQFF.

The chain couples TRBV3-1 to TRBJ2-4, with a tentative D call TRBD1 (6 bases). CDR1 LGHDT and CDR2 YNNKEL come from the germline V gene (reference sequence). Trimming cost V 4 bases and J 6 bases, with 16 bases left between them. This CDR3 contains 15 residues. The CDR3 sequence is CASSLFRGEGNIQYF. As DNA, the CDR3 is TGTGCCAGCAGCCTGTTCAGGGGCGAAGGAAACATTCAGTACTTC.

This clonotype was picked up many times. The V and J genes are TRBV7-9 and TRBJ1-4; TRBD1 might be the D (6 bases). Between the trimmed V and J ends, which lost 6 bases and 8 bases, there was a span of 13 bases. The CDR3 spans 13 residues. CDR1 and CDR2 from the germline V gene are SEHNR and FQNEAQ (reference sequence). The CDR3 coding sequence is TGTGCCAGCAGGCAAGGGGGTGAAGAAAAACTGTTTTTT. This encodes CASRQGGEEKLFF.

The V call is TRBV5-6, the J call TRBJ2-1; 14 bases agree with TRBD2. J lost 2 bases, V lost 4 bases, and 5 bases had no gene match. Germline V gives CDR1 SGHDT, CDR2 YYEEEE. The CDR3 contains 17 residues. DNA for the CDR3: TGTGCCAGCAGCCCCGGGACTAGCGGGAGTGCCTACAATGAGCAGTTCTTC. Translating it yields CASSPGTSGSAYNEQFF.

The V and J genes are TRBV15 and TRBJ1-1; unclear D gene. Looked up from germline, CDR1 is LNHNV and CDR2 is YYDKDF (reference sequence). V was trimmed by 0 bases and J by 5 bases, leaving 4 bases between them. CDR3 length equals 12 residues. CDR3 amino acids: CATSRDITEAFF. As DNA, the CDR3 is TGTGCCACCAGCAGAGATATAACTGAAGCTTTCTTT.

The rearrangement uses TRBV28 and TRBJ2-5; 11 bases agree with TRBD2. The V gene end was trimmed by 3 bases and the J gene end by 3 bases; junction bases not matched to a gene: 3. Germline V lookup: CDR1 MDHEN, CDR2 SYDVKM. The CDR3 consists of 15 residues. CDR3 sequence (DNA): TGTGCCAGCAGTTTGCCGACTAGCGGGAAAGAGACCCAGTACTTC. This gives the protein CASSLPTSGKETQYF. The variable domain in full, completed from reference TRBV28 and TRBJ2-5, reads DVKVTQSSRYLVKRTGEKVFLECVQDMDHENMFWYRQDPGLGLRLIYFSYDVKMKEKGDIPEGYSVSREKKERFSLILESASTNQTSMYLCASSLPTSGKETQYFGPGTRLLVL.